This T cell receptor (beta chain) was found in a study of PD-L1 blockade in urothelial cancer. About the study: Intravenous atezolizumab, 1,200 mg every 3 weeks, was begun by patients in the mid-2010s.

Time point indicated: pretreatment peripheral blood. Germline V gives CDR1 SNHLY, CDR2 FYNNEI. J gave up 7 bases and V 5 bases, and 2 bases lay outside the gene matches. The CDR3 extends over 13 amino acids. Profiled with immunoSEQ multiplex PCR; TCRdb holds only in-frame clones, not every one. There are roughly 55,000 clones in the sample; around 83% occur only once, and roughly 22% lies in the top ten. The rearrangement uses TRBV2 and TRBJ1-5; the match to TRBD1 covers 10 bases. The sequences come from PBMCs, collected around atezolizumab (anti-PD-L1) treatment. The clonotype was recovered from a man aged 55 to 70 with urothelial cancer. CDR3 amino acids: CASSRTGGQPQHF. DNA for the CDR3: TGTGCCAGCAGTAGGACAGGGGGGCAGCCCCAGCATTTT.